These 3 T cell receptor beta chains originate from one sample sequenced in a study of blood T cell repertoires in COVID-19. Some clones are missing from TCRdb's copy, which holds only in-frame ones; the method was immunoSEQ multiplex PCR. The sample includes some 270,000 clones, approximately 92% seen only once; the top ten take 4.6%. The source material was peripheral blood. The receptors were sampled from a woman in her thirties or forties who had recovered from COVID-19.

This rearrangement joins TRBV2 to TRBJ1-3, with 10 nucleotides matching TRBD1. The J segment lost 0 bases and the V segment lost 7 bases, leaving 12 bases of the junction unmatched. The CDR3 has 18 residues. Germline-derived CDR1 and CDR2 are SNHLY and FYNNEI. Here the CDR3 DNA reads TGTGCCAGCACTTCCGACAGGGGGCTCTTTAGCTCTGGAAACACCATATATTTT. Translating it yields CASTSDRGLFSSGNTIYF.

J is TRBJ2-3 and V is TRBV6-5; perhaps TRBD2 as D (7 bases). Trimming shortened V by 5 bases and J by 0 bases, and 12 bases separated the two germline ends. This CDR3 region has 15 residues. Germline assignment: CDR1 MNHEY and CDR2 SVGAGI. CDR3 sequence reads: CASSRGGFSTDTQYF. The CDR3 DNA reads as TGTGCCAGCAGTCGCGGGGGCTTTAGCACAGATACGCAGTATTTT.

The rearrangement joins TRBV4-3 to TRBJ2-3; 13 positions match TRBD2. Germline CDR1 reads LGHNA; CDR2 reads YSLEER. V dropped 2 bases and J dropped 8; count of bases not matched to a gene: 7. The CDR3 has 16 amino acids. CDR3 protein: CASSQTSGRAGGTQYF. The CDR3 DNA reads TGCGCCAGCAGCCAAACTAGCGGGAGGGCCGGGGGTACGCAGTATTTT.